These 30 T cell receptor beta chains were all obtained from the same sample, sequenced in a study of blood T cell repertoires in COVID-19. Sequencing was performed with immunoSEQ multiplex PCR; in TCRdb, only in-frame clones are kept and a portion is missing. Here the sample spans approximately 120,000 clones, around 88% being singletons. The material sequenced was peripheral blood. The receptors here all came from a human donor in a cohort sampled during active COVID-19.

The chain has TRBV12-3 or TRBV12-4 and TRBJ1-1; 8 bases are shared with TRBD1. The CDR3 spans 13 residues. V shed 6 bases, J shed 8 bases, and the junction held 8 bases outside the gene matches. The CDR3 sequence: CASSPDRGGEAFF. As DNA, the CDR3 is TGTGCCAGCAGCCCTGACAGGGGAGGAGAAGCTTTCTTT.

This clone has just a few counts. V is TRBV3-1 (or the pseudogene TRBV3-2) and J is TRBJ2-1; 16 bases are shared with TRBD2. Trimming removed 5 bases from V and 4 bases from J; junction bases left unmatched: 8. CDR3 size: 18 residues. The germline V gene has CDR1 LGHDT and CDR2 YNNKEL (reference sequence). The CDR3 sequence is CASSWGLAGGSVYNEQFF. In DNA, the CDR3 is TGTGCCAGCAGCTGGGGACTAGCGGGAGGGAGTGTGTACAATGAGCAGTTCTTC.

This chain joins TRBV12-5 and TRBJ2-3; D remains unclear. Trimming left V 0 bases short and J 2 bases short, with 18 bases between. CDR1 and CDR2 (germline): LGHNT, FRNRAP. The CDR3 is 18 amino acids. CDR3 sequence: CASGLVSPLGYYTDTQYF. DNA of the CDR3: TGTGCTAGTGGTTTGGTCTCCCCACTTGGCTACTACACAGATACGCAGTATTTT. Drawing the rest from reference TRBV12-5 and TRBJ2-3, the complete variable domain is DARVTQTPRHKVTEMGQEVTMRCQPILGHNTVFWYRQTMMQGLELLAYFRNRAPLDDSGMPKDRFSAEMPDATLATLKIQPSEPRDSAVYFCASGLVSPLGYYTDTQYFGPGTRLTVL.

The CDR3 spells CASSLGSGRAGNEQFF. CDR3 in DNA: TGTGCCAGCAGCCTCGGTAGCGGGAGGGCAGGGAATGAGCAGTTCTTC. The rearrangement joins TRBV14 to TRBJ2-1; 11 nucleotides agree with TRBD2. Germline V gene sequence: CDR1 SGHDN, CDR2 FVKESK. The CDR3 extends over 16 amino acids. Trimming cost V 4 bases and J 7 bases; bases outside gene matches: 9.

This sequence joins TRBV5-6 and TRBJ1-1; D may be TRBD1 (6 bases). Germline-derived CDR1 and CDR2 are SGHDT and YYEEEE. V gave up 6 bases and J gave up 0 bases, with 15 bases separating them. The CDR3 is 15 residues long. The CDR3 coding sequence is TGTGCCAGCACTACAACAGGGTTCATGAACACTGAAGCTTTCTTT. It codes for CASTTTGFMNTEAFF.

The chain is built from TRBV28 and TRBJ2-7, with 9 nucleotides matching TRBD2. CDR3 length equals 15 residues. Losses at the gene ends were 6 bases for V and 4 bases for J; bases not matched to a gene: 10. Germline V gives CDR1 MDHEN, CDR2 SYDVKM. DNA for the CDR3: TGTGCCAGCAGCCCTAATAGCGGGAGCTTTTACGAGCAGTACTTC. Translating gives CASSPNSGSFYEQYF.

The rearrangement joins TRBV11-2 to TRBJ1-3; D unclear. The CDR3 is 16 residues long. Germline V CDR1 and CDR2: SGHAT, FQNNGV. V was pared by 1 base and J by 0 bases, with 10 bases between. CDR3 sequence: CASSLVGEISGNTIYF. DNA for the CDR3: TGTGCCAGCAGCTTAGTTGGAGAGATCTCTGGAAACACCATATATTTT.

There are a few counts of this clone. This CDR3 is CASSAGQGFRNEQYF. In DNA form, the CDR3 reads TGTGCCAGCAGTGCGGGACAGGGGTTCAGGAACGAGCAGTACTTC. The rearrangement uses TRBV27 and TRBJ2-7; 10 nucleotides match TRBD1. The ends lost 5 bases at V and 5 bases at J; junction bases unmatched: 9. Germline V gene data show CDR1 as MNHEY and CDR2 as SMNVEV (reference sequence). The CDR3 loop spans 15 amino acids.

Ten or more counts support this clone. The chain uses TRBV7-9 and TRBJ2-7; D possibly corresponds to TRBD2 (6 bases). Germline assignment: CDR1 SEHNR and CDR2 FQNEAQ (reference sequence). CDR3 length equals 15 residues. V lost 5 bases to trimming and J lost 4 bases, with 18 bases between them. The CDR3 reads CASSIIGDFFYEQYF. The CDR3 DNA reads TGTGCCAGCAGCATCATAGGGGACTTCTTTTACGAGCAGTACTTC. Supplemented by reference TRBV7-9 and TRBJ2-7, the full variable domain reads DTGVSQNPRHKITKRGQNVTFRCDPISEHNRLYWYRQTLGQGPEFLTYFQNEAQLEKSRLLSDRFSAERPKGSFSTLEIQRTEQGDSAMYLCASSIIGDFFYEQYFGPGTRLTVT.

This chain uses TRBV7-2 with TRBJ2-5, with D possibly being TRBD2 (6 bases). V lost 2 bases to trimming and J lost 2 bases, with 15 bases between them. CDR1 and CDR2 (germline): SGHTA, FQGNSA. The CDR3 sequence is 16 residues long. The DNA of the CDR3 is TGTGCCAGCAGCTTACTTCCCGCTGGACTACAAGAGACCCAGTACTTC. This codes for CASSLLPAGLQETQYF.

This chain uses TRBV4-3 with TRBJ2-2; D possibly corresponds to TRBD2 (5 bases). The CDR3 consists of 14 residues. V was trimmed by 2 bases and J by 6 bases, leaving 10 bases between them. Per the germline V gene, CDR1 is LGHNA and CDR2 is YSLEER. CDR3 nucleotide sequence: TGCGCCAGCAGCCAAAGGGAACTAGCCGGGGAGCTGTTTTTT. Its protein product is CASSQRELAGELFF.

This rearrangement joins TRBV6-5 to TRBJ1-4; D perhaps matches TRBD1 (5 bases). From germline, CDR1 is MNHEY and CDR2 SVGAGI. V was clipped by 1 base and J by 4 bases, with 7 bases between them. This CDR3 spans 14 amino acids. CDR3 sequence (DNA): TGTGCCAGCAGTTACTGGGGGGTTAATGAAAAACTGTTTTTT. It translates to CASSYWGVNEKLFF.

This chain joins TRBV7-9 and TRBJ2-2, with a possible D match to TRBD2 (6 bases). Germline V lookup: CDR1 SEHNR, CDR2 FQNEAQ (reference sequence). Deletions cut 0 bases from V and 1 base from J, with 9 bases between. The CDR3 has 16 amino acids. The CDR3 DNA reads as TGTGCCAGCAGCTTAGCAGGAGGGGAGAACACCGGGGAGCTGTTTTTT. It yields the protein CASSLAGGENTGELFF.

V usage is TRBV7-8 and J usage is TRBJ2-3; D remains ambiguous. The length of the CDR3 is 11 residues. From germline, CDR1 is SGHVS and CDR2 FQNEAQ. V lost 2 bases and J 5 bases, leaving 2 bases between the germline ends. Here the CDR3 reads CASSLRDTQYF. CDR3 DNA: TGTGCCAGCAGCTTACGAGATACGCAGTATTTT.

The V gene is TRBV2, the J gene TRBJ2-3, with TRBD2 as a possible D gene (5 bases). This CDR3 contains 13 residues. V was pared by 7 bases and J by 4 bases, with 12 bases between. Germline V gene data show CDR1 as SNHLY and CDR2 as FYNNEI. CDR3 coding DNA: TGTGCCAGCAAGGGCGGACTGGCAGATACGCAGTATTTT. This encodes CASKGGLADTQYF.

The CDR3 spells CASVATGGIPPPGELFF. The DNA for the CDR3 is TGTGCCAGCGTCGCGACAGGGGGGATTCCACCACCCGGGGAGCTGTTTTTT. The rearrangement uses TRBV3-1 (or the pseudogene TRBV3-2) and TRBJ2-2; TRBD1 agrees at 9 bases. V lost 8 bases to trimming and J lost 6 bases; unmatched junction nucleotides: 16. The CDR3 totals 17 residues. Per the germline V gene, CDR1 is LGHDT and CDR2 is YNNKEL (reference sequence).

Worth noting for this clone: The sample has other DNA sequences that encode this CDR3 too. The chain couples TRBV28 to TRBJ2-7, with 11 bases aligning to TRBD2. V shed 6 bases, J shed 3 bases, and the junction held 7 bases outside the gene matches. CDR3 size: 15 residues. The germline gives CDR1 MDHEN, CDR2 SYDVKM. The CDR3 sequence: CASSPGTSGNYEQYF. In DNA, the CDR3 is TGTGCCAGCAGCCCAGGGACTAGCGGAAACTACGAGCAGTACTTC.

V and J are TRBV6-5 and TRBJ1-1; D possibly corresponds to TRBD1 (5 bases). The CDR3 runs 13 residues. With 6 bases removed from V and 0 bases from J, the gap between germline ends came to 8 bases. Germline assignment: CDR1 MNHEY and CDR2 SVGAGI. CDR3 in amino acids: CASRQVMNTEAFF. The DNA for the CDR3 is TGTGCCAGCAGACAGGTGATGAACACTGAAGCTTTCTTT.

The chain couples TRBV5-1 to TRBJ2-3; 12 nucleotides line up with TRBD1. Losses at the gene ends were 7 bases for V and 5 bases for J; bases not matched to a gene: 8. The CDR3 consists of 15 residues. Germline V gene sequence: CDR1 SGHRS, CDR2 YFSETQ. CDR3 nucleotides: TGCGCCAGCGCGCCGGGACAGGGGGCAGTAGATACGCAGTATTTT. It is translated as CASAPGQGAVDTQYF.

CDR3 in amino acids: CASSYSRGRLDEQFF. CDR3 coding DNA: TGTGCCAGCAGTTACTCGCGCGGGAGGCTTGATGAGCAGTTCTTC. The chain recombines TRBV6-5 with TRBJ2-1; 8 bases are shared with TRBD2. This CDR3 is built from 15 residues. Germline trimming cut 0 bases from V and 8 bases from J; bases unmatched to any gene: 6. CDR1 is MNHEY and CDR2 is SVGAGI in the germline V gene.

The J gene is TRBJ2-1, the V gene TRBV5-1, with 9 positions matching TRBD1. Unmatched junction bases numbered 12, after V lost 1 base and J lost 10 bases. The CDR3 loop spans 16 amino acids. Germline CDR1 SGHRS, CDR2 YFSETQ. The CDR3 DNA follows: TGCGCCAGCAGCTTGTCCCCACCGGGACAGGGTGACGAGCAGTTCTTC. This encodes CASSLSPPGQGDEQFF.

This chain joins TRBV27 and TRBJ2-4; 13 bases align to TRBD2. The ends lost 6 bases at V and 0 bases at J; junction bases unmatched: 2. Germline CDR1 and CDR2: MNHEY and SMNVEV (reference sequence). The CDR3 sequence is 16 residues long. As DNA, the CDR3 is TGTGCCAGCAGGGGACTAGCGGGACTAGCCAAAAACATTCAGTACTTC. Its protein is CASRGLAGLAKNIQYF.

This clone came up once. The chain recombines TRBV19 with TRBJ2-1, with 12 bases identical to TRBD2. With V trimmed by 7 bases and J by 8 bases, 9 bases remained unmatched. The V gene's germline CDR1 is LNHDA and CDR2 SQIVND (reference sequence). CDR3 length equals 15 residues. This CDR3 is CASTRRTSGIDEQFF. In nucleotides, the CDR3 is TGTGCCAGTACCCGAAGGACTAGCGGGATAGATGAGCAGTTCTTC.

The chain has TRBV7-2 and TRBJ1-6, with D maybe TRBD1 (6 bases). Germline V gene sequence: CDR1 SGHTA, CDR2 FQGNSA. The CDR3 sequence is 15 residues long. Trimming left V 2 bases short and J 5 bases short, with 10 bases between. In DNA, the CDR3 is TGTGCCAGCAGCTTACACAGGGTGGATAATTCACCCCTCCACTTT. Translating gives CASSLHRVDNSPLHF.

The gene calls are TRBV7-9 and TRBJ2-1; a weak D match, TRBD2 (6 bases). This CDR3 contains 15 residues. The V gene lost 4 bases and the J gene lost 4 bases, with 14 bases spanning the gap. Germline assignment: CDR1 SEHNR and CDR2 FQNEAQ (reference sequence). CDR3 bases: TGTGCCAGCAGCTCGGGGACTGGTAATTACAATGAGCAGTTCTTC. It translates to CASSSGTGNYNEQFF. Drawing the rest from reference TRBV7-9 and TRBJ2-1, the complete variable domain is DTGVSQNPRHKITKRGQNVTFRCDPISEHNRLYWYRQTLGQGPEFLTYFQNEAQLEKSRLLSDRFSAERPKGSFSTLEIQRTEQGDSAMYLCASSSGTGNYNEQFFGPGTRLTVL.

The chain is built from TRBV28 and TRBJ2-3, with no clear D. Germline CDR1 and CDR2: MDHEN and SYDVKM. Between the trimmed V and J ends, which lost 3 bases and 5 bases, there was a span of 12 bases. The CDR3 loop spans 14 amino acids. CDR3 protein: CASSFGPSQDTQYF. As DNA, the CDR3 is TGTGCCAGCAGTTTCGGTCCTTCCCAAGATACGCAGTATTTT.

CDR3 in amino acids: CASSLGTSGSYEQFF. CDR3 DNA: TGTGCCAGCAGCTTGGGGACTAGCGGGAGCTATGAGCAGTTCTTC. This sequence joins TRBV5-4 and TRBJ2-1, with 13 bases that match TRBD2. This CDR3 has 15 amino acids. Looked up from germline, CDR1 is SGHNT and CDR2 is YYREEE (reference sequence). Trimming at V came to 0 bases and at J to 8 bases, leaving 2 bases not matched to a gene.

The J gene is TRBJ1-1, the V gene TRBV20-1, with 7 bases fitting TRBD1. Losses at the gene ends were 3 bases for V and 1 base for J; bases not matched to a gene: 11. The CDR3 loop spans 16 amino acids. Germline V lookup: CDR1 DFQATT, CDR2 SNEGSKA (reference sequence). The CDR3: CSASRGDRRRNTEAFF. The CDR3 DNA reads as TGCAGTGCTAGTAGAGGGGACAGAAGAAGGAACACTGAAGCTTTCTTT.

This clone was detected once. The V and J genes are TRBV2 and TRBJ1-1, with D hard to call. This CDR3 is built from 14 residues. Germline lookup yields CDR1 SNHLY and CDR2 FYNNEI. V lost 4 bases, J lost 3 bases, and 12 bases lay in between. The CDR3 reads CASSAQSRDTEAFF. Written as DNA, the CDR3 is TGTGCCAGCAGTGCGCAGTCTCGGGACACTGAAGCTTTCTTT.

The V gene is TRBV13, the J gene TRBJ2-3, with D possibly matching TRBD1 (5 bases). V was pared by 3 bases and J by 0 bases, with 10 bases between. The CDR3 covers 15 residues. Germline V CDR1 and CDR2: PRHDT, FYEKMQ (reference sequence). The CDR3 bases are TGTGCCAGCAGCTTCCGGCAGGGAAGCACAGATACGCAGTATTTT. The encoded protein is CASSFRQGSTDTQYF. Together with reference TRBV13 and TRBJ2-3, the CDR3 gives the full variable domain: AAGVIQSPRHLIKEKRETATLKCYPIPRHDTVYWYQQGPGQDPQFLISFYEKMQSDKGSIPDRFSAQQFSDYHSELNMSSLELGDSALYFCASSFRQGSTDTQYFGPGTRLTVL.